Listed here are 8 T cell receptor beta chains from one sample, sequenced in a study of immune evolution from preneoplasia to lung adenocarcinoma (dated by TCRdb to about 2021). To prepare the library, the immunoSEQ multiplex PCR assay was applied. The source is immuneACCESS, and TCRdb retained only in-frame sequences with V and J called. Part of the clones is not carried over; for the studies checked, unresolved V genes explain less than half of this, and the remainder is unexplained. In all, the sample holds 5,700 or so clones, and around three quarters of those were seen once. Jointly, the top ten make up roughly a tenth of the sample. The sample was FFPE minimally invasive lung adenocarcinoma tissue. This sample's cell subset or site label indicates: micro-invasive lung adenocarcinoma (MIA). The receptors here all came from a person between 60 and 80 years old with lung adenocarcinoma.

This clone appeared a few times. This chain uses TRBV28 with TRBJ2-2; the D is unclear. The germline gives CDR1 MDHEN, CDR2 SYDVKM. The CDR3 totals 14 residues. Trimming removed 3 bases at V and 2 bases at J, with 7 bases between. The CDR3 region is CASSLVVNTGELFF. CDR3 bases: TGTGCCAGCAGTTTGGTAGTAAACACCGGGGAGCTGTTTTTT.

The rearrangement joins TRBV4-1 to TRBJ1-3; possibly TRBD1 for D (5 bases). The V end was cut by 0 bases, the J end by 4 bases, with 10 bases between. Germline V gene lookup returns CDR1 MGHRA and CDR2 YSYEKL. The CDR3 consists of 15 residues. CDR3 nucleotides: TGCGCCAGCAGCCAAGATGCAGGGACGGGAAACACCATATATTTT. Amino acids: CASSQDAGTGNTIYF.

The chain recombines TRBV9 with TRBJ2-3, with 9 bases fitting TRBD2. The CDR3 has 18 residues. CDR1 and CDR2 (germline): SGDLS, YYNGEE. V shed 3 bases and J 2 bases; nucleotides not matched to a gene: 13. This CDR3 reads CASSAGGLAGQITDTQYF. CDR3 in DNA: TGTGCCAGCAGCGCTGGGGGGCTAGCGGGACAGATCACAGATACGCAGTATTTT. Combining the CDR3 with reference TRBV9 and TRBJ2-3 gives the whole variable domain DSGVTQTPKHLITATGQRVTLRCSPRSGDLSVYWYQQSLDQGLQFLIQYYNGEERAKGNILERFSAQQFPDLHSELNLSSLELGDSALYFCASSAGGLAGQITDTQYFGPGTRLTVL.

The chain employs TRBV2 and TRBJ1-4, with D perhaps matching TRBD1 (6 bases). Germline CDR1 SNHLY, CDR2 FYNNEI. CDR3 length: 14 residues. The V and J ends lost 6 bases and 10 bases respectively, with 18 bases between them. CDR3 region: CASRAIVSDRKLFF. In DNA form, the CDR3 reads TGTGCCAGCAGGGCAATCGTCTCGGACAGAAAACTGTTTTTT. Using reference TRBV2 and TRBJ1-4 for the parts outside the CDR3, the full variable domain is EPEVTQTPSHQVTQMGQEVILRCVPISNHLYFYWYRQILGQKVEFLVSFYNNEISEKSEIFDDQFSVERPDGSNFTLKIRSTKLEDSAMYFCASRAIVSDRKLFFGSGTQLSVL.

This clone was counted between two and nine times. The V gene is TRBV27, the J gene TRBJ1-1; D unresolved. There are 16 residues in the CDR3. Germline CDR1 and CDR2: MNHEY and SMNVEV (reference sequence). Deletions cut 4 bases from V and 3 bases from J, with 18 bases between. The CDR3, as DNA: TGTGCCAGCAGTTCCCCCGGGAGGTCGTCGGACACTGAAGCTTTCTTT. This gives the protein CASSSPGRSSDTEAFF.

The gene calls are TRBV6-5 and TRBJ1-5; D perhaps matches TRBD1 (5 bases). The CDR3 has 15 amino acids. Germline-derived CDR1 and CDR2 are MNHEY and SVGAGI. Trimming took off 6 bases at V and 5 bases at J, with 17 bases between the two ends. The CDR3 DNA sequence: TGTGCCAGCAGCCGCTGGACACAGAACGATCAGCCCCAGCATTTT. Its translation: CASSRWTQNDQPQHF.

The genes are TRBV6-5 and TRBJ1-5; 7 bases are a match to TRBD1. The ends lost 6 bases at V and 3 bases at J; junction bases unmatched: 5. The CDR3 consists of 14 residues. Germline V gene sequence: CDR1 MNHEY, CDR2 SVGAGI. The CDR3 region is CASSTGATNQPQHF. The CDR3 bases are TGTGCCAGCAGCACAGGGGCTACCAATCAGCCCCAGCATTTT.

The rearrangement links TRBV9 to TRBJ2-2; no definite D call. V was shortened by 6 bases and J by 7 bases, with 13 bases between the two germline ends. Per germline, CDR1 SGDLS and CDR2 YYNGEE. The CDR3 covers 13 residues. The CDR3 nucleotides are TGTGCCAGCACCTCCCTAGAAATCGGGGAGCTGTTTTTT. Translated: CASTSLEIGELFF.